Below, 2 T cell receptor beta chains from the same sample are listed, as sequenced in a study of T cells in tumors after PD-1 blockade. Data came from immunoSEQ multiplex PCR; TCRdb stores just in-frame clones and leaves some out. The sample lists approximately 46,000 clones; roughly three quarters were seen once. Sequencing used PBMCs, obtained before anti-PD-1 treatment. All receptors derive from a human donor with basal cell carcinoma.

J is TRBJ2-3 and V is TRBV27; D remains unclear. The CDR3 has 14 amino acids. V dropped 0 bases and J dropped 1 base, with 5 bases sitting between them. Germline CDR1 MNHEY, CDR2 SMNVEV (reference sequence). In DNA, the CDR3 is TGTGCCAGCAGTTTATCGACTGGCACAGATACGCAGTATTTT. This sequence encodes CASSLSTGTDTQYF.

This clone was recorded only once. The chain links TRBV3-1 (or the pseudogene TRBV3-2) to TRBJ2-7; TRBD1 matches at 7 bases. This CDR3 contains 13 residues. V gave up 4 bases and J gave up 6 bases; unmatched junction bases: 6. Germline lookup yields CDR1 LGHDT and CDR2 YNNKEL (reference sequence). The CDR3 sequence: CASSLKNRGEQYF. CDR3 DNA: TGTGCCAGCAGCCTAAAAAACAGGGGCGAGCAGTACTTC.